This passage covers 16 T cell receptor beta chains from one sample sequenced in a study of OX40 agonist ivuxolimab in advanced cancers. Some clones are missing from TCRdb's copy, which holds only in-frame ones; the method was immunoSEQ multiplex PCR. Among some 90,000 clones listed, roughly 90% were seen once. This material consisted of CD4+ or CD8+ T cells sorted from blood, taken in a trial of the OX40 agonist ivuxolimab. These receptors all come from an adult with an advanced solid tumor such as melanoma, head and neck, liver or kidney cancer.

J is TRBJ2-1 and V is TRBV6-6; D remains ambiguous. V was shortened by 1 base and J by 10 bases, with 11 bases between the two germline ends. The CDR3 has 13 residues. The germline V gene has CDR1 MNHNY and CDR2 SVGAGI (reference sequence). The CDR3 loop is CASSYFEPPEQFF. In DNA, the CDR3 is TGTGCCAGCAGTTACTTTGAGCCGCCCGAGCAGTTCTTC.

The V call is TRBV5-1, the J call TRBJ2-7; possibly TRBD1 or TRBD2 for D (5 bases each). Germline lookup yields CDR1 SGHRS and CDR2 YFSETQ. The CDR3 consists of 13 residues. Trimming removed 2 bases from V and 9 bases from J, with 15 bases in between. In DNA form, the CDR3 reads TGCGCCAGCAGCTTCGGGACGTCTATCGGGCAGTACTTC. Its translation is CASSFGTSIGQYF.

The chain combines TRBV29-1 with TRBJ1-1, with 7 bases lining up with TRBD1. The length of the CDR3 is 13 residues. The J segment lost 0 bases and the V segment lost 6 bases, leaving 4 bases of the junction unmatched. Germline V gene lookup returns CDR1 SQVTM and CDR2 ANQGSEA. The CDR3 reads CSVEGTVNTEAFF. The CDR3 DNA follows: TGCAGCGTCGAGGGGACAGTGAACACTGAAGCTTTCTTT.

This clone was counted a few times. The chain has TRBV10-3 and TRBJ1-5; the D gene is possibly TRBD1 (6 bases). The CDR3 has 14 amino acids. Between the trimmed V and J ends, which lost 0 bases and 6 bases, there was a span of 9 bases. Germline values: CDR1 ENHRY, CDR2 SYGVKD. CDR3 DNA: TGTGCCATCAGTGAGTCCGGACAGAGTCAGCCCCAGCATTTT. Protein product: CAISESGQSQPQHF.

The chain joins TRBV7-8 to TRBJ2-1; 9 nucleotides align to TRBD2. V dropped 3 bases and J dropped 8; count of bases not matched to a gene: 8. The germline V gene encodes CDR1 SGHVS and CDR2 FQNEAQ. The CDR3 runs to 15 residues. The CDR3: CASSLPGLASHEQFF. The CDR3 nucleotides are TGTGCCAGCAGCTTGCCTGGACTAGCGTCGCATGAGCAGTTCTTC.

This clone was recorded only once. J is TRBJ2-5 and V is TRBV5-1; maybe TRBD1 (5 bases). The germline V gene has CDR1 SGHRS and CDR2 YFSETQ. Trimming removed 1 base at V and 3 bases at J, with 10 bases between. There are 14 residues in the CDR3. CDR3 protein: CASSLRIREETQYF. The DNA of the CDR3 is TGCGCCAGCAGCTTGAGGATCAGGGAAGAGACCCAGTACTTC.

V and J are TRBV5-6 and TRBJ1-2, with unresolved D. The CDR3 extends over 12 amino acids. From germline, CDR1 is SGHDT and CDR2 YYEEEE. Trimming left V 4 bases short and J 3 bases short, with 7 bases between. The CDR3 bases are TGTGCCAGCAGCGCGGGCGACTATGGCTACACCTTC. Translation gives CASSAGDYGYTF.

V and J are TRBV6-1 and TRBJ1-4, with D unresolved. CDR1 is MNHNS and CDR2 is SASEGT in the germline V gene. The V gene lost 3 bases and the J gene lost 0 bases, with 5 bases spanning the gap. This CDR3 spans 14 amino acids. This CDR3 is CASSEGSTNEKLFF. CDR3 nucleotide sequence: TGTGCCAGCAGTGAGGGGTCAACTAATGAAAAACTGTTTTTT.

The gene calls are TRBV4-1 and TRBJ2-2; 10 bases agree with TRBD2. The J segment lost 4 bases and the V segment lost 6 bases, leaving 8 bases of the junction unmatched. The CDR3 has 16 amino acids. Per germline, CDR1 MGHRA and CDR2 YSYEKL. CDR3 residues: CASRASGSSITGELFF. In nucleotides, the CDR3 is TGCGCCAGCAGGGCTAGCGGGAGCTCGATCACCGGGGAGCTGTTTTTT.

The chain employs TRBV15 and TRBJ1-4, with 9 bases matching TRBD1. CDR1 and CDR2 (germline): LNHNV, YYDKDF (reference sequence). V lost 5 bases and J lost 5; bases outside the gene matches: 6. The CDR3 extends over 15 amino acids. The CDR3 reads CATSDRDRGNEKLFF. CDR3 nucleotides: TGTGCCACCAGCGATAGAGACAGGGGGAATGAAAAACTGTTTTTT.

DNA of the CDR3: TGTGCCAGCAGTTTGGGGGCAGGGGTTAATGAAAAACTGTTTTTT. This gives the protein CASSLGAGVNEKLFF. V is TRBV27 and J is TRBJ1-4; D is perhaps TRBD1 (6 bases). Germline V gives CDR1 MNHEY, CDR2 SMNVEV (reference sequence). This CDR3 is 15 amino acids long. V lost 3 bases and J 4 bases, leaving 12 bases between the germline ends.

This chain uses TRBV7-9 with TRBJ1-4; TRBD1 matches 7 bases. After removal of 5 bases from V and 0 bases from J, the junction contained 9 bases not matched to a gene. The CDR3 spans 17 residues. CDR1 is SEHNR, CDR2 FQNEAQ, per germline (reference sequence). In DNA, the CDR3 is TGTGCCAGCAGCCGCCCGGGACAGATTTCAACTAATGAAAAACTGTTTTTT. Translation: CASSRPGQISTNEKLFF.

The chain joins TRBV28 to TRBJ1-5; D gene uncertain. V was clipped by 8 bases and J by 7 bases, with 3 bases between them. The CDR3 is 9 amino acids. CDR1 and CDR2 from the germline V gene are MDHEN and SYDVKM. The CDR3 loop reads CASSQPQHF. CDR3 bases: TGTGCCAGCTCACAGCCCCAGCATTTT.

The J gene is TRBJ2-5, the V gene TRBV7-2; perhaps TRBD2 as D (6 bases). Trimming took 3 bases from V and 7 from J, leaving 18 bases between them. The CDR3 runs 15 residues. Looked up from germline, CDR1 is SGHTA and CDR2 is FQGNSA. The CDR3 DNA reads TGTGCCAGCAGCTTCCTAGGGAATCCGGAGGGGACCCAGTACTTC. It translates to CASSFLGNPEGTQYF. Complete variable domain (other parts from reference TRBV7-2 and TRBJ2-5): GAGVSQSPSNKVTEKGKDVELRCDPISGHTALYWYRQSLGQGLEFLIYFQGNSAPDKSGLPSDRFSAERTGGSVSTLTIQRTQQEDSAVYLCASSFLGNPEGTQYFGPGTRLLVL.

V usage is TRBV11-2 and J usage is TRBJ2-3; 15 bases map to TRBD2. The germline gives CDR1 SGHAT, CDR2 FQNNGV. The CDR3 has 19 amino acids. V was clipped by 0 bases and J by 7 bases; unmatched bases: 11. This CDR3 reads CASSLEGEIGLAGGHTQYF. Written as DNA, the CDR3 is TGTGCCAGCAGCTTAGAAGGGGAGATCGGACTAGCGGGAGGGCATACGCAGTATTTT.

This clone is a singleton in its sample. The chain uses TRBV11-2 and TRBJ2-7; maybe TRBD2 (6 bases). Between the trimmed V and J ends, which lost 2 bases and 3 bases, there was a span of 8 bases. Germline assignment: CDR1 SGHAT and CDR2 FQNNGV. This CDR3 spans 13 amino acids. As DNA, the CDR3 is TGTGCCAGCAGCTTACGGGAGATCTACGAGCAGTACTTC. Encoded protein: CASSLREIYEQYF.